This T cell receptor beta chain was obtained from a study of regulatory T cells in long-lasting Graves disease. The time point is: newly diagnosed GD, antithyroid drugs for less than 3 months. RNA from PBMCs was the source of the TCR library. The CDR3 loop spans 14 amino acids. Per the germline V gene, CDR1 is SGHRS and CDR2 is YFSETQ. Trimming removed 1 base at V and 10 bases at J, with 18 bases between. This clonotype has at least ten counts. Construction of TCR beta libraries relied on iRepertoire HTBI primers and on Arm-PCR targeting CDR3 regions. TCRdb reprocessed the multiplex PCR reads with MiXCR, giving one entry per CDR3 protein. The data contain approximately 540,000 distinct CDR3 sequences, around 12% of them singletons. These same data were also listed under a study on T cells in Graves' hyperthyroidism and ophthalmopathy. That paper notes: Carried out on the TCR CDR3, a first-round RT-PCR used the HTBI primer set.

The V call is TRBV5-1, the J call TRBJ2-7, with D uncertain. Sequencing was performed on peripheral blood mononuclear cells (PBMCs), taken at new diagnosis, from a patient treated with antithyroid drugs. This receptor was identified in a woman younger than 45 with Graves disease. The CDR3 reads CASSLRPTTSEQYF. The CDR3 coding sequence is TGCGCCAGCAGCTTGAGACCGACCACTTCCGAACAGTACTTC. The variable domain in full, completed from reference TRBV5-1 and TRBJ2-7, reads KAGVTQTPRYLIKTRGQQVTLSCSPISGHRSVSWYQQTPGQGLQFLFEYFSETQRNKGNFPGRFSGRQFSNSRSEMNVSTLELGDSALYLCASSLRPTTSEQYFGPGTRLTVT.